This T cell receptor beta chain derives from a study of cytomegalovirus exposure and HLA in healthy donors (dated by TCRdb to about 2017). General notes on the study: In an earlier analysis of some 610 of the donors, 250 to 300 Gb of sequence data and 95 million to 130 million unique TCR beta sequences from some 170 million T cells were reported. Because of strong linkage in the cohort, roughly five DR-DQ haplotypes were treated as single units for association and clustering. In a later analysis, previously published TCR beta repertoires from roughly 710 donors were re-analyzed and high-resolution HLA genotyping was added so that TCR occurrence patterns could be studied. The study aimed to test whether signatures of past pathogen exposure could be identified by cataloging public T cell receptors. Donor age, sex, ethnicity and CMV serostatus were compiled alongside the repertoire data. Typing coverage differed by locus: A, B, C, DRB1 and DQB1 were typed in about 620-630 donors, DQA1 in about 510, DPA1 in around 580, and DPB1 in 450 to 480. Both class I and class II loci were covered by HLA typing, at four-digit resolution. Genome-wide SNP genotypes for about 65% of the roughly 670 donors were used in a later genetic analysis, which treated that subset as a discovery cohort. Rather than using new phenotypic data, the later analysis identified candidate immune exposures from TCR beta sequences and from how often those sequences occurred across donors. Using immunosequencing, the study profiled T cell repertoires from about 650 subjects and related those repertoires to cytomegalovirus serostatus. An earlier analysis of approximately 500 of the donors applied high-throughput TCR beta sequencing to assess whether each TCR beta V gene segment acted as functional or pseudogenic. A separate validation cohort of approximately 120 different subjects was used in addition to the approximately 700-subject first cohort. High-throughput TCR immunosequencing, statistical association of individual TCRs with disease status, and machine learning were combined to predict cytomegalovirus infection status. On average, around 200,000 unique TCR beta nucleotide sequences were sequenced per donor among 350 to 400 genotyped donors of the cohort, with roughly 18% of those sequences being non-productive. Every repertoire in the discovery cohort had been generated on one and the same sequencing platform. An early release that covered fewer than 800 HLA-typed donors contained approximately 300 gigabases of sequencing data and tens of millions of unique TCR sequences. Among the approximately 420 genotyped donors, 75% to 90% belonged to the genetic ancestry cluster associated with self-reported Caucasian donors.

To note about this clone: The antigen this receptor binds is unknown.

CDR1 and CDR2, looked up from the germline V gene, are MRHNA and SNTAGT. V is clipped by 0 bases and J by 5 bases, and the sequence between their germline boundaries is 8 bases long. Spanning cysteine to phenylalanine, the CDR3 consists of 14 amino acids. The retained sequence is limited to the CDR3, 42 bases, with the frame set at the first base. The paper's findings and limits, for the study overall: In a later analysis, more than 15,000 TCR beta sequences were associated with specific HLA alleles at a false discovery rate of 0.05. Because counts were too low, about 18 rarely observed V segments, including chromosome 9 orphons, were excluded from the earlier analysis of a few hundred of the donors. Several of the top co-occurrence clusters appeared to be linked to parvovirus B19, influenza, CMV and Epstein-Barr virus, according to a later analysis. Across donors, most TCR sequences were observed very rarely, whereas some public TCRs were present in many individuals. A cluster of highly shared sequence variants was judged likely to represent a technical artifact of the sequencing pipeline. In a later genetic analysis, fewer N-insertions in productive TCRs were reported among donors in an Asian-associated ancestry cluster than the approximately 710-donor mean. Some IMGT-functional V segments, including TRBV6-2 and TRBV6-3, could not be distinguished by the 87-base-pair reads and were therefore excluded. Because some donors lacked HLA typing at each locus, the association tests relied only on the typed subset. In a later analysis, HLA-associated TCR beta chains were found to be more clonally expanded and to have lower generation probabilities than equally common non-associated chains. A later analysis found that most CMV-associated TCR beta chains appeared HLA-restricted, with HLA associations seemingly driven largely by CMV exposure. In an earlier analysis of around 500 of the donors, most TCR beta V segments appeared in productive rearrangements about 87% or about 30% of the time, broadly matching IMGT annotations. The study gave a list of 150 to 200 TCR beta chains associated with cytomegalovirus. In vitro tests confirmed that a few of the cytomegalovirus-associated TCR beta chains recognize cytomegalovirus antigens. A further reported finding was that TCR beta sequences accurately predicted the HLA-A and HLA-B alleles for most subjects in the first cohort. Roughly uniform sequencing depth across donors was assumed in presence/absence analyses, although this assumption may not hold. According to the authors, the approach could potentially be generalized to other disease states and immunological phenotypes. Cytomegalovirus status was reported to be diagnosed by the classifier with high specificity and sensitivity in both the original and validation cohorts. The cohort was sequenced for TCR beta chains only, and without alpha or paired-chain data the features that could be detected were limited. In a later analysis, TCR association rates were found to vary across HLA loci, with the most associated TCRs seen for DRB1 alleles and the fewest for HLA-C alleles. A later genetic analysis associated a missense DCLRE1C variant with V-gene and J-gene trimming of TCR beta chains, and an independent cohort replicated the association. When HLA alleles, especially DR and DQ, strongly co-occurred, TCR associations were difficult to assign to individual alleles. CMV serostatus was the only immune exposure information available for the cohort. Correlated functional status among segregating V segments might be attributable to linkage disequilibrium, but an unknown experimental factor could not be ruled out.

The cohort comprised 710 or so healthy bone marrow donors. All cohort members were sampled while nominally healthy, although unrecorded immune exposures were likely present. The donor tested CMV seropositive and was one of the 289 seropositive cohort members. Each donor provided a peripheral blood sample, and peripheral blood mononuclear cells were used for TCR beta sequencing. Genomic DNA extraction from the blood cell samples was performed with the Qiagen DNeasy Blood Extraction Kit. Library generation was performed with the immunoSEQ multiplex PCR assay. A mixture of 60 forward primers for TCR Vbeta segments and 13 reverse primers for TCR Jbeta segments was used in the multiplex PCR. A multiplex PCR assay on genomic DNA amplified the CDR3 region of rearranged TCR beta genes. On the Illumina HiSeq System, the amplified TCR beta libraries were sequenced as 87-base-pair reads. Processing in the source paper ran as follows. A later analysis tallied roughly 76 million unique TCR beta chains across the 700 or so repertoires, and some 12 million of those chains were shared by two or more donors. To remove PCR and sequencing errors, raw reads were error-corrected and collapsed into unique sequences using a nearest-neighbor algorithm that merged closely related sequences. To assign V, D and J gene segments, CDR3 sequences were aligned to IMGT reference sequences. For a sequence to be retained, a match of at least six nucleotides was required to both a V gene segment and a J gene segment. Rearrangements were called productive when the CDR3 lacked stop codons and stayed in frame with V and J; all others were non-productive. Following IMGT convention, CDR3 was defined as the stretch from the second conserved V-encoded cysteine up to the conserved J-encoded phenylalanine. The earlier analysis of 500 to 600 of the donors excluded sequences that lacked an unambiguous match to a single V gene segment. In an earlier analysis of approximately 560 of the donors, a V segment was called functional when productive rearrangements were above 56.7%, and segregating when the standard deviation between donors exceeded 5%. A statistical classification framework was built for diagnosing cytomegalovirus status from the catalog of TCR beta chain sequences. In a later analysis, V and J genes were assigned by comparing TCR nucleotide sequences against IMGT/GENE-DB human TR gene sequences. The TCRdist pipeline was used in a later analysis to assign CDR3 sequences and most-parsimonious VDJ recombination scenarios. In a later analysis, each TCR beta chain was defined by its CDR3 amino acid sequence together with its V-gene family, and reads without a unique V-gene family were excluded. As a way to deal with suspected cross-contamination and a sequencing artifact, a later analysis dropped 450 to 600 nucleotide sequences that were highly shared and had low generation probability. In a later analysis, a clonal expansion index for each public chain was calculated from normalized within-repertoire ranks of inferred template counts. Generation probabilities in a later analysis came from a VDJ recombination model fitted to out-of-frame rearrangements, and those results were checked against IGoR. In a later analysis, hypergeometric tests were used to score TCR-TCR, TCR-HLA and TCR-CMV co-occurrence, with a repertoire-size bias correction applied to TCR pairs. False discovery rates were estimated in a later analysis by permuting HLA or CMV assignments 20 times. A later analysis grouped co-occurring TCRs with DBSCAN, adding TCRdist sequence similarity when clustering within HLA-allele-positive subsets. Co-occurrence clustering excluded repertoires with fewer than 30,000 or more than 120,000 public chains, plus five with anomalous nucleotide sharing. TCRdb re-hosts the immuneACCESS table, in-frame sequences only. Its copies lack some clones; in the studies checked, an unresolved V gene accounts for under half of them, and the cause for the rest is not known. The DNA was the basis for D and trimming; V, J and clone size are from that table. This specimen's table enumerates about 130,000 clones. Clones ranked in the top ten supply roughly 1.7% of the sample.

The rearranged chain carries TRBV6-4 and TRBJ1-5, with no confidently assigned D gene. Sequencing input: PBMCs. This receptor was obtained from a middle-aged woman in good health and CMV-seropositive. The bases read TGTGCCAGCAGTGACTCGATAAGCGATCAGCCCCAGCATTTT. This translates into CASSDSISDQPQHF.